The rows below give T cell receptor beta chains drawn from one sample of a study of blood T cell repertoires in COVID-19. TCRdb's table, derived via immunoSEQ multiplex PCR, lists solely in-frame clones and lacks some. The top ten hold around 6% of the sample, which has approximately 61,000 clones, roughly three quarters seen once. Sequencing input: peripheral blood. The source of these receptors is a woman in her 70s with acute or convalescent COVID-19. The CDR3 runs from the conserved cysteine through the conserved F or W. A D gene is named only where the DNA matches it firmly. Rows give clone size only sometimes, using once, few, many, or a class for an expanded clone.

j_call | d_call | cdr3_length | clone_size | v_call | cdr3_nt | cdr3_aa
TRBJ2-5 | TRBD2 | 14 | - | TRBV6-6 | TGTGCCAGCTCGGGGCTAGCGGGGCTAGAGACCCAGTACTTC | CASSGLAGLETQYF
TRBJ1-1 | TRBD1 | 13 | few | TRBV5-1 | TGCGCCAGCAGCTTGGGGGACAGGCCTGAAGCTTTCTTT | CASSLGDRPEAFF
TRBJ1-2 | TRBD1 | 15 | - | TRBV24-1 | TGTGCCACCAGTGATTCATGGACAGGGGACCATGGCTACACCTTC | CATSDSWTGDHGYTF
TRBJ2-2 | TRBD2 | 16 | - | TRBV5-6 | TGTGCCAGCAGCTTGTTACTAGCGGCGAACACCGGGGAGCTGTTTTTT | CASSLLLAANTGELFF
TRBJ2-2 | TRBD2 | 17 | - | TRBV9 | TGTGCCAGCAGCGTGACTAGCGGGGGGGTTTACACCGGGGAGCTGTTTTTT | CASSVTSGGVYTGELFF
TRBJ1-5 | - | 15 | - | TRBV5-1 | TGCGCCAGCAGCCCCGGGACAACTCTAAATCAGCCCCAGCATTTT | CASSPGTTLNQPQHF
TRBJ1-2 | - | 14 | - | TRBV4-1 | TGCGCCAGCAGCCAAGGGCCGCGTAGCGATGGCTACACCTTC | CASSQGPRSDGYTF
TRBJ1-1 | - | 13 | - | TRBV19 | TGTGCCAGGAAATGGGGGGAGAACACTGAAGCTTTCTTT | CARKWGENTEAFF
TRBJ1-3 | - | 15 | - | TRBV5-1 | TGCGCCAGCAGCTTGAACGGGATCTCTGGAAACACCATATATTTT | CASSLNGISGNTIYF
TRBJ2-7 | TRBD2 | 16 | - | TRBV7-3 | TGTGCCAGCAGCCTAGAGCCGGGACTAGTGAACTCAGAGCAGTACTTC | CASSLEPGLVNSEQYF
TRBJ2-3 | - | 15 | - | TRBV7-2 | TGTGCCAGCAGCTTTCTTATCGGGAGCACAGATACGCAGTATTTT | CASSFLIGSTDTQYF
TRBJ1-1 | TRBD1 | 13 | - | TRBV29-1 | TGCAGCGTTGAGGAGGGGGCGAAGACTGAAGCTTTCTTT | CSVEEGAKTEAFF
TRBJ2-7 | TRBD2 | 15 | once | TRBV9 | TGTGCCAGCAGCGCACTAGCGGGGGCAACCTACGAGCAGTACTTC | CASSALAGATYEQYF
TRBJ1-1 | - | 18 | - | TRBV6-1 | TGTGCCAGCAGTGAACTTAAGTATTCTACCTCCCGGAGCACTGAAGCTTTCTTT | CASSELKYSTSRSTEAFF
TRBJ1-1 | TRBD1 | 14 | once | TRBV7-2 | TGTGCCAGCAGCTTAAGACAGGGGGACACTGAAGCTTTCTTT | CASSLRQGDTEAFF
TRBJ2-2 | - | 15 | - | TRBV7-2 | TGTGCCAGCAGCTTAGAAGGACAGAACACCGGGGAGCTGTTTTTT | CASSLEGQNTGELFF
TRBJ1-5 | TRBD1 | 20 | - | TRBV30 | TGTGCCTGGAGTGTACGAACGGGGACAGCTATAACCACTAGCAATCAGCCCCAGCATTTT | CAWSVRTGTAITTSNQPQHF
TRBJ2-1 | TRBD2 | 15 | - | TRBV11-2 | TGTGCCAGCAGATTGACTAGCGGGGGGCGCAATGAGCAGTTCTTC | CASRLTSGGRNEQFF